This TCR beta chain was sequenced during a study of cytomegalovirus exposure and HLA in healthy donors. For this clone: The antigen remains undetermined.

The primer mix had 60 Vbeta and 13 Jbeta primers. In the original analysis: The authors later counted 70 million to 80 million unique TCR beta chains, roughly 11 million of them shared. The table came from immunoSEQ multiplex PCR; TCRdb's copy has only in-frame clones and leaves some out. The DNA gave D and trimming, while V, J and clone size come from that table. The sample has about 69,000 clones; about 74% are singletons. Whole-study results and caveats: Analyzed later, most CMV-associated TCR beta chains appeared HLA-restricted.

The CDR3 runs 13 residues. With 6 bases removed from V and 3 bases from J, the gap between germline ends came to 8 bases. Looked up from germline, CDR1 is SEHNR and CDR2 is FQNEAQ (reference sequence). The specimen sequenced was PBMCs. V is TRBV7-9 and J is TRBJ2-2, with D hard to call. This TCR derives from an older woman in good health and CMV-seropositive. CDR3 bases: TGTGCCAGCAGGGTGGCCCACACCGGGGAGCTGTTTTTT. Translating gives CASRVAHTGELFF. The full variable domain, in which reference TRBV7-9 and TRBJ2-2 provide the parts outside the CDR3, is DTGVSQNPRHKITKRGQNVTFRCDPISEHNRLYWYRQTLGQGPEFLTYFQNEAQLEKSRLLSDRFSAERPKGSFSTLEIQRTEQGDSAMYLCASRVAHTGELFFGEGSRLTVL.